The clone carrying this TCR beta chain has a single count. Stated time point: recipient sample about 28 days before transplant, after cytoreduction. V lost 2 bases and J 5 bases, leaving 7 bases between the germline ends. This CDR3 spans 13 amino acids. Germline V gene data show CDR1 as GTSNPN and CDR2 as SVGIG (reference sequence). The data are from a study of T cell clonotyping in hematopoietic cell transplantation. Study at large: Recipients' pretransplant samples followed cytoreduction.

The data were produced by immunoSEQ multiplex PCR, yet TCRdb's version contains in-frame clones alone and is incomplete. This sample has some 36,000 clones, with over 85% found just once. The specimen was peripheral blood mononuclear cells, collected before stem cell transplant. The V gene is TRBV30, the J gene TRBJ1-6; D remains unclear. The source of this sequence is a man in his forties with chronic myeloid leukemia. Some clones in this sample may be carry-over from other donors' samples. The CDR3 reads CAWSKGNNSPLHF. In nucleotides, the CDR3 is TGTGCCTGGAGTAAGGGTAATAATTCACCCCTCCACTTT.